The 11 T cell receptor beta chains reported below all come from one sample, sequenced in a study of T-cell reconstitution after alpha-beta-depleted transplantation in children. Construction of the TCRbeta library involved unique molecular identifiers. TCRdb re-called the PCR reads with MiXCR, one entry per CDR3 protein. The table records almost 400,000 distinct CDR3 sequences, roughly 22% of them present only once. The sequences come from PBMCs from the stem cell graft donor, collected from the stem cell graft. The receptors here all came from a human donor who donated a stem cell graft to a child with acute myeloid leukemia.

This clonotype was picked up many times. This chain uses TRBV12-3 or TRBV12-4 with TRBJ2-5, with D unresolved. This CDR3 is built from 12 residues. The germline V and J ends were trimmed by 2 bases and 4 bases, with 5 bases remaining between them. The DNA of the CDR3 is TGTGCCAGCAGTTTATTATTAGAGACCCAGTACTTC. Translating it yields CASSLLLETQYF.

This chain joins TRBV4-3 and TRBJ2-1, with TRBD2 identical over 13 bases. V lost 1 base and J lost 0; bases outside the gene matches: 6. The CDR3 covers 19 residues. Germline CDR1 is LGHNA and CDR2 is YSLEER. This CDR3 is CASSQVHRTSGSSYNEQFF. In DNA, the CDR3 is TGCGCCAGCAGCCAAGTACATAGGACTAGCGGGAGCTCCTACAATGAGCAGTTCTTC.

The chain employs TRBV11-1 and TRBJ2-3, with 9 bases that match TRBD2. The length of the CDR3 is 18 residues. V was pared by 5 bases and J by 4 bases, with 16 bases of the junction left unmatched. The V gene's germline CDR1 is SGHAT and CDR2 FQDESV (reference sequence). CDR3 nucleotides: TGTGCCAGCAGCCTGAACCTCCTTAGCGGGGGCCCACCAGATACGCAGTATTTT. Protein product: CASSLNLLSGGPPDTQYF. Combining the CDR3 with reference TRBV11-1 and TRBJ2-3 gives the whole variable domain EAEVAQSPRYKITEKSQAVAFWCDPISGHATLYWYRQILGQGPELLVQFQDESVVDDSQLPKDRFSAERLKGVDSTLKIQPAELGDSAMYLCASSLNLLSGGPPDTQYFGPGTRLTVL.

V and J are TRBV4-1 and TRBJ2-5; D is tentatively TRBD1 or TRBD2 (5 bases each). From germline, CDR1 is MGHRA and CDR2 YSYEKL. Trimming took 2 bases from V and 1 from J, leaving 8 bases between them. The CDR3 is 14 amino acids. CDR3 region: CASSQSGTQETQYF. In DNA, the CDR3 is TGCGCCAGCAGCCAATCAGGGACCCAAGAGACCCAGTACTTC.

This chain links TRBV12-3 or TRBV12-4 with TRBJ2-2; perhaps TRBD2 as D (5 bases). This CDR3 is built from 16 residues. V was clipped by 8 bases and J by 2 bases, with 18 bases between them. The CDR3 is CASRYLGLINTGELFF. The CDR3, as DNA: TGTGCCAGCCGCTACCTTGGACTTATAAACACCGGGGAGCTGTTTTTT.

The chain uses TRBV27 and TRBJ2-1, with TRBD1 as a possible D gene (6 bases). The CDR3 sequence is 14 residues long. Germline V gene sequence: CDR1 MNHEY, CDR2 SMNVEV (reference sequence). The V end lost 3 bases, the J end lost 7 bases, and 13 bases lay between the germline ends. This CDR3 reads CASSLSFQGNEQFF. In DNA form, the CDR3 reads TGTGCCAGCAGTTTGTCCTTCCAGGGGAATGAGCAGTTCTTC.

This clonotype was counted only a few times. The CDR3 bases are TGTGCCAGCAGTGGGACAGGGACGGTAATGGGCAATCAGCCCCAGCATTTT. Protein product: CASSGTGTVMGNQPQHF. The chain is built from TRBV27 and TRBJ1-5; 9 bases are a match to TRBD1. With 5 bases clipped from V and 2 bases from J, the junction kept 10 bases outside the gene matches. The CDR3 runs 17 residues. The germline V gene encodes CDR1 MNHEY and CDR2 SMNVEV (reference sequence).

This chain links TRBV6-5 with TRBJ2-7; a weak D match, TRBD2 (7 bases). Trimming stripped 3 bases from V and 2 bases from J, with 14 bases between. Germline CDR1 is MNHEY and CDR2 is SVGAGI. There are 15 residues in the CDR3. CDR3 in amino acids: CASSYGGAVAYEQYF. CDR3 sequence (DNA): TGTGCCAGCAGTTATGGGGGGGCTGTCGCCTACGAGCAGTACTTC.

This clonotype was picked up a small number of times. The rearrangement joins TRBV27 to TRBJ2-6; D possibly corresponds to TRBD1 (6 bases). CDR1 and CDR2 (germline): MNHEY, SMNVEV (reference sequence). The CDR3 contains 15 residues. V was trimmed by 5 bases and J by 0 bases, leaving 8 bases between them. The CDR3 DNA reads TGTGCCAGCAGTCGAGGGGGCTCTGGGGCCAACGTCCTGACTTTC. This sequence encodes CASSRGGSGANVLTF. The full variable domain, with the rest looked up from reference TRBV27 and TRBJ2-6, is EAQVTQNPRYLITVTGKKLTVTCSQNMNHEYMSWYRQDPGLGLRQIYYSMNVEVTDKGDVPEGYKVSRKEKRNFPLILESPSPNQTSLYFCASSRGGSGANVLTFGAGSRLTVL.

This clonotype was seen only a few times. This sequence joins TRBV15 and TRBJ1-5; D remains ambiguous. Between the trimmed V and J ends, which lost 1 base and 0 bases, there was a span of 10 bases. CDR1 and CDR2 from the germline V gene are LNHNV and YYDKDF (reference sequence). The CDR3 is made up of 16 amino acids. CDR3 nucleotide sequence: TGTGCCACCAGCAGAGCTGGAGTCCCTAGCAATCAGCCCCAGCATTTT. Its translation: CATSRAGVPSNQPQHF.

Ten or more counts support this clonotype. The chain joins TRBV7-2 to TRBJ2-7; D perhaps matches TRBD2 (7 bases). The CDR3 length is 17 residues. In germline, CDR1 is SGHTA, CDR2 FQGNSA. Trimming took off 0 bases at V and 0 bases at J, with 15 bases between the two ends. CDR3 residues: CASSLAGGGGSSYEQYF. The CDR3 DNA sequence: TGTGCCAGCAGCTTAGCAGGGGGAGGGGGAAGCTCCTACGAGCAGTACTTC. Based on the CDR3 plus reference TRBV7-2 and TRBJ2-7, the full variable domain is GAGVSQSPSNKVTEKGKDVELRCDPISGHTALYWYRQSLGQGLEFLIYFQGNSAPDKSGLPSDRFSAERTGGSVSTLTIQRTQQEDSAVYLCASSLAGGGGSSYEQYFGPGTRLTVT.